This T cell receptor (beta chain) is from a study of CD39 and CD103 CD8 tumor-infiltrating T cells (dated by TCRdb to 2016 to 2018). Broadly, across the study: An HPV-positive HNSCC, an HPV-negative HNSCC, an ovarian cancer and a melanoma patient were represented in the repertoire comparisons shown. Deep sequencing of TCRbeta CDR3 was used to compare the repertoires of CD8 TIL subsets, defined by CD103 and CD39, against those of peripheral memory CD8 T cells. The investigation overall reported the following: Compared with DN and SP CD8 TILs and with blood memory CD8 T cells, DP CD8 TILs appeared more oligoclonal, with the top 30 clonotypes covering about 56-86%. Clonotypes from DN TILs largely overlapped with peripheral memory CD8 repertoires, while clonotypes from DP TILs were only rarely found in blood or uninvolved lymph node.

The CDR3 runs 15 amino acids, cysteine and phenylalanine included. The sequence is cut down to CDR3 DNA, 45 bases in frame from base 1. CDR1 and CDR2 were assigned from the germline V gene (reference sequence) as LNHDA and SQIVND. V loses 4 bases of germline sequence and J loses 5 bases, and the interval between the two ends is 17 bases. From about 10,000 to 100,000 sorted cells per subset, genomic DNA was extracted using the DNeasy Blood and Tissue Kit. TCRbeta V-J or V-D-J regions were sequenced and mapped by the immunoSEQ service, with coverage above 10x per sample. The original methods were these. Analysis was restricted to productive rearrangements exported from the immunoSEQ Analyzer platform, and clonality was assessed using the 500 most abundant clones. The Morisita-Horn similarity index and the Jaccard index were used to quantify repertoire overlap between populations. Morisita-Horn similarity between CD8 T-cell subset TCR repertoires was measured in roughly six cancer patients. TCRdb stores this immuneACCESS table with in-frame sequences only. Part of the clones is absent; in the studies checked, under half of the shortfall reflects unresolved V genes, and no reason is known for the rest. V and J calls plus clone size are reproduced from that table; the DNA served to infer D and trimming. Across this sample there are about 1,400 clones, with 80% to 85% seen only once. The ten most abundant clones make up approximately 42% of the sample.

In regard to this clone: Its antigen remains undetermined. There are no base qualities to consult, and no much larger clone falls within one base.

At the time of sample collection the patients were not on therapy, although prior treatments varied from chemotherapy, radiotherapy, surgery and immunotherapy to no treatment. After thawing, cells went through T lymphocyte enrichment using a negative-selection kit, with EpCAM beads added for tumor-infiltrating lymphocytes. Memory CD8 T cells were sorted using a CD8+CD4-CD45RA- gate, without regard to whether the cells expressed CCR7. Before analysis, peripheral blood mononuclear cells were isolated on a Ficoll-Paque PLUS gradient and cryopreserved. Populations were sorted on a FACSAria II to more than 97% purity, and the cell pellets were frozen for TCR sequencing without being cultured.

The receptor's source is a human donor with head and neck squamous cell carcinoma. Sample: CD8+ T cells sorted from blood. The cell subset or site label on this specimen signifies: total memory CD8 T cells (CD45RA-CCR7+/-) from blood or uninvolved lymph node. Recombination linked TRBV19 to TRBJ1-1, and TRBD1 may be the D gene, going by 5 matching bases. The CDR3 region: CASSNILGGRTEAFF. The nucleotide sequence reads TGTGCCAGTAGTAATATTCTGGGGGGAAGAACTGAAGCTTTCTTT.